These 13 T cell receptor beta chains came from one sample sequenced in a study of T cells after yellow fever vaccination (dated by TCRdb to between 2019 and 2020). Library prep was done by 5' RACE. Sequencing instrument: Illumina HiSeq 2500. TCRdb trimmed public reads at Q25 via fastp, called clones via MiXCR and kept in-frame beta chains. When rows share a CDR3 protein, they turn into one entry using the most common DNA and genes. The sample data list approximately 550,000 distinct CDR3 sequences, and around 21% of these were observed just once. Of the sample, 14% is held by the ten largest clones. The sample's treatment or condition label, decoded: live attenuated yellow fever vaccine strain. Sequenced material: PBMCs, taken 15 days after the yellow fever booster vaccination. These receptors all come from a man aged 25-40 years who received the YFV17D yellow fever vaccine.

Only a few counts were recorded for this clonotype. The CDR3 here is CASSFERGQETQYF. CDR3 DNA: TGTGCCAGCAGCTTTGAGCGGGGACAAGAGACCCAGTACTTC. The chain carries TRBV7-2 and TRBJ2-5; 7 bases fit TRBD2. The junction had 3 bases not matched to a gene; V was cut back by 3 bases and J by 2 bases. CDR1 is SGHTA and CDR2 is FQGNSA in the germline V gene. The CDR3 spans 14 residues.

This rearrangement joins TRBV20-1 to TRBJ2-7; 7 bases match TRBD1. There are 13 residues in the CDR3. Germline V lookup: CDR1 DFQATT, CDR2 SNEGSKA (reference sequence). Unmatched junction bases numbered 10, after V lost 6 bases and J lost 5 bases. CDR3 protein: CSAPGTVPHEQYF. The CDR3 DNA follows: TGCAGTGCGCCCGGGACAGTCCCCCACGAGCAGTACTTC.

The gene calls are TRBV20-1 and TRBJ2-7; either TRBD1 or TRBD2 may supply D (7 bases each). Germline V gene data show CDR1 as DFQATT and CDR2 as SNEGSKA (reference sequence). This CDR3 spans 14 amino acids. The ends were cut back, 0 bases at V and 4 bases at J, with 13 bases in the middle. The CDR3 DNA is TGCAGTGCTAGAGATCCCAGGGGGGGGTACGAGCAGTACTTC. Amino acids: CSARDPRGGYEQYF.

A few counts support this clonotype. The chain is built from TRBV4-3 and TRBJ2-2; no clear D. Germline V lookup: CDR1 LGHNA, CDR2 YSLEER. CDR3 size: 12 residues. V was pared by 2 bases and J by 6 bases, with 4 bases between. The CDR3 coding sequence is TGCGCCAGCAGCCAAAGGCCCGGGGAGCTGTTTTTT. Its protein is CASSQRPGELFF.

This clonotype was seen more than once but under ten times. The rearrangement links TRBV7-2 to TRBJ2-7; D not resolved. Trimming removed 1 base at V and 0 bases at J, with 13 bases between. Looked up from germline, CDR1 is SGHTA and CDR2 is FQGNSA. The CDR3 runs 16 residues. CDR3 in amino acids: CASSLGVVGSSYEQYF. The CDR3 DNA is TGTGCCAGCAGCTTAGGGGTGGTGGGCAGCTCCTACGAGCAGTACTTC.

V usage is TRBV30 and J usage is TRBJ2-2, with D unclear. The V end lost 6 bases, the J end lost 4 bases, and 9 bases lay between the germline ends. The germline V gene encodes CDR1 GTSNPN and CDR2 SVGIG (reference sequence). The length of the CDR3 is 12 residues. CDR3 sequence reads: CACPDSTGELFF. Written as DNA, the CDR3 is TGTGCCTGCCCCGACTCCACCGGGGAGCTGTTTTTT. Supplemented by reference TRBV30 and TRBJ2-2, the full variable domain reads SQTIHQWPATLVQPVGSPLSLECTVEGTSNPNLYWYRQAAGRGLQLLFYSVGIGQISSEVPQNLSASRPQDRQFILSSKKLLLSDSGFYLCACPDSTGELFFGEGSRLTVL.

This clonotype was recorded a few times. The chain's CDR3 is CASSILRGGGELFF. CDR3 in DNA: TGTGCCAGCAGCATACTCAGGGGAGGCGGGGAGCTGTTTTTT. The V and J genes are TRBV7-2 and TRBJ2-2; D could derive from TRBD1 or TRBD2 (6 bases each). Germline V gene lookup returns CDR1 SGHTA and CDR2 FQGNSA. The CDR3 sequence is 14 residues long. V was shortened by 5 bases and J by 7 bases, with 14 bases between the two germline ends.

V is TRBV20-1 and J is TRBJ2-7, with TRBD2 matching 9 bases. CDR1 and CDR2 from the germline V gene are DFQATT and SNEGSKA (reference sequence). The trim removed 5 bases at V and 2 bases at J, leaving 7 bases unmatched. CDR3 length: 14 amino acids. CDR3 in amino acids: CSAPSGRPPYEQYF. DNA of the CDR3: TGCAGTGCTCCCAGCGGGAGGCCACCCTACGAGCAGTACTTC.

The J gene is TRBJ2-7, the V gene TRBV18; no clear D gene. Trimming removed 2 bases from V and 7 bases from J, with 12 bases in between. Germline CDR1 reads KGHSH; CDR2 reads LQKENI. This CDR3 is built from 13 residues. CDR3 sequence reads: CASSPSATREQYF. In DNA, the CDR3 is TGTGCCAGCTCACCATCAGCTACCCGGGAGCAGTACTTC. Complete variable domain (other parts from reference TRBV18 and TRBJ2-7): NAGVMQNPRHLVRRRGQEARLRCSPMKGHSHVYWYRQLPEEGLKFMVYLQKENIIDESGMPKERFSAEFPKEGPSILRIQQVVRGDSAAYFCASSPSATREQYFGPGTRLTVT.

There are many counts of this clonotype. V usage is TRBV20-1 and J usage is TRBJ2-5, with 8 nucleotides matching TRBD2. V lost 0 bases to trimming and J lost 4 bases; unmatched junction nucleotides: 7. Germline CDR1 DFQATT, CDR2 SNEGSKA (reference sequence). CDR3 length: 15 residues. As DNA, the CDR3 is TGCAGTGCTAGAGAGGGTAGCGGGAACTCAGAGACCCAGTACTTC. Translation gives CSAREGSGNSETQYF.

This clonotype occurred a few times. In DNA, the CDR3 is TGTGCCAGTAGTACAGGGGGAGGAGAGACCCAGTACTTC. Its protein product is CASSTGGGETQYF. The rearrangement links TRBV19 to TRBJ2-5; D is possibly TRBD1 (7 bases). V lost 4 bases and J 4 bases, leaving 10 bases between the germline ends. This CDR3 region has 13 residues. Germline CDR1 and CDR2: LNHDA and SQIVND (reference sequence).

This clonotype appeared a few times. V is TRBV6-6 and J is TRBJ2-7; D is uncertain. The length of the CDR3 is 12 residues. V was clipped by 6 bases and J by 1 base, with 7 bases between them. Germline V gene sequence: CDR1 MNHNY, CDR2 SVGAGI (reference sequence). The CDR3 DNA reads as TGTGCCAGCAGGTCAGAATCCTACGAGCAGTACTTC. Protein sequence: CASRSESYEQYF.

This clonotype has just a few counts. The V gene is TRBV7-2, the J gene TRBJ2-5; no firm D call. The germline V gene encodes CDR1 SGHTA and CDR2 FQGNSA. V gave up 2 bases and J gave up 9 bases, with 10 bases separating them. CDR3 length: 12 residues. In DNA, the CDR3 is TGTGCCAGCAGCTTATCCTACGAGGCCCAGTACTTC. Its protein product is CASSLSYEAQYF. Full variable domain (remainder filled in from reference TRBV7-2 and TRBJ2-5): GAGVSQSPSNKVTEKGKDVELRCDPISGHTALYWYRQSLGQGLEFLIYFQGNSAPDKSGLPSDRFSAERTGGSVSTLTIQRTQQEDSAVYLCASSLSYEAQYFGPGTRLLVL.